This T cell receptor (beta chain) originates from a study of regulatory T cells in long-lasting Graves disease. The CDR3 contains 15 residues. CDR1 ENHRY and CDR2 SYGVKD come from the germline V gene. The V end lost 10 bases, the J end lost 0 bases, and 19 bases lay between the germline ends. This sample's time point: newly diagnosed GD, antithyroid drugs for less than 3 months. There was RNA extracted from PBMCs, and the TCR library was made from it. Arm-PCR with iRepertoire HTBI primers amplified the CDR3 regions for these TCR beta libraries. Each CDR3 protein gets one entry after TCRdb re-called the multiplex PCR reads with MiXCR. The repertoire holds over 500,000 distinct CDR3 sequences, with under 20% as singletons. General study points: Favored usage of TRBV28, TRBJ1-2 and TRBJ2-5 was recorded in persistent disease. The study found persistent patients shared more public clonotypes (roughly 2,500) than new patients (around 870).

Points on this clonotype: Its target is not known.

These data were likewise used in another study, on T cells in Graves' hyperthyroidism and ophthalmopathy. Turning to that study: Reasons for excluding patients were uncontrolled infection, other autoimmune disease, pregnancy or lactation.

The sequenced sample was peripheral blood mononuclear cells (PBMCs), obtained at new diagnosis, from a patient treated with antithyroid drugs. The source is a woman in her thirties with Graves disease. The chain uses TRBV10-3 and TRBJ2-7, with unresolved D. CDR3: CASSSRPPLSYEQYF. The CDR3 region has the DNA TGTGCCAGCTCTTCAAGACCTCCCCTCTCCTACGAGCAGTACTTC.